Sequencing of this TCR beta chain was carried out in a study of blood T cell repertoires in COVID-19 (dated by TCRdb to the early 2020s). Study-level background: Samples from collaborators originated in the United States, Italy and Spain and spanned both the acute and convalescent phases of COVID-19. The prospective study material was composed of cDNA or gDNA derived from T cells, B-cell-depleted T cells, or PBMCs. Subjects who had been exposed to COVID-19, were actively infected with it, or had recovered from it provided the deeply sampled blood TCRbeta repertoires that made up the dataset. A freely available public database, intended as a resource for researchers studying the immune response to SARS-CoV-2, is where the repertoires were released. The samples were drawn from two sources: the first 160 participants of the ongoing ImmuneRACE study, and some 1,300 subjects contributed by 6 global collaborators. Nearly every sample came with metadata listing a de-identified subject ID, COVID-19 status, age in years and sex. Where HLA class I and class II types were available, the types were taken from metadata supplied by the sample provider, not from assay-based typing. The paper's findings and limits, for the study overall: Clinical and demographic metadata were provided uncurated, with the amount varying by source and participant.

Enrolling through a virtual design, the prospective study's participants ranged in age from roughly 18 to 90 years and lived across 20 to 30 United States geographic areas. In the prospective study, cohorts were assigned on the basis of participant-reported clinical history obtained from a screening survey and a study questionnaire. Exposed participants had been in contact with someone with a PCR-confirmed or clinician-diagnosed COVID-19 case within 2 weeks of study entry. Mobile phlebotomists in the prospective study collected whole blood, serum and a nasopharyngeal or oropharyngeal swab from every participant. Participants in the prospective study had the option to provide additional blood draws and questionnaires over an approximately 2-month period. Before DNA extraction, blood samples from the prospective study were shipped at room temperature or frozen. TCRbeta CDR3 regions were amplified from genomic DNA by means of the immunoSEQ Assay, a bias-controlled multiplex PCR. In the original analysis: Nucleated cell counts per sample were estimated from amplification of reference gene primers within the assay. Sequence reads were collapsed and filtered to measure the absolute abundance of every unique TCRbeta CDR3 rearrangement. Productive Simpson clonality was computed per sample as the square root of Simpson's diversity index over productive rearrangements. Not all clones reach the TCRdb copy of this immuneACCESS table, which keeps in-frame sequences only. Checked studies attribute under half of the gap to unresolved V genes and leave the rest unexplained. The DNA was the basis for D and trimming; V, J and clone size are from that table. The sample data list 150,000 or so clones, and around 83% of these were observed just once. The top ten constitute about 5.8% of the sample.

Of note for this clone: What this receptor recognizes is not known. Nothing much larger sits one base from this clone, and base qualities are not available.

The sample consisted of PBMCs or T cells enriched from blood (not recorded which). The clonotype originates from a woman aged 50 to 60 who had been exposed to COVID-19.

The CDR3 has the sequence CASSLETGSYEQYF. The nucleotides are TGTGCCAGCAGCTTGGAGACAGGGTCCTACGAGCAGTACTTC. The V and J segments used are TRBV5-5 and TRBJ2-7; a stretch of 7 junction bases matches TRBD1. V and J are trimmed by 0 bases and 1 base, and the gene matches miss 1 base of the junction. The CDR3 starts with the cysteine, ends with the phenylalanine, and has 14 residues. The DNA shown is the 42-base CDR3, in frame from base 1. For CDR1 and CDR2, the germline V gene (reference sequence) lists SGHKS and YYEKEE.